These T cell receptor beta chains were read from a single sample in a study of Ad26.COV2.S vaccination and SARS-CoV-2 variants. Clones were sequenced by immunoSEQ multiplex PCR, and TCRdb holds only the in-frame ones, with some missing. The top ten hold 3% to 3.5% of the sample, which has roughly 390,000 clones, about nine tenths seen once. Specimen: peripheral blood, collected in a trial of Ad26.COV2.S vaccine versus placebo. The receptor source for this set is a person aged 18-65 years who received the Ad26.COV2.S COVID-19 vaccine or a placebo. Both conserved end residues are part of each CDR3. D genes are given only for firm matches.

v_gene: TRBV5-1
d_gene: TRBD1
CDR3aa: CASSLGDRAHTQYF

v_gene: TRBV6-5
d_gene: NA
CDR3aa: CASSYEVMNTGELFF

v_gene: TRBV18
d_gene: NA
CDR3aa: CASSPTEGLGYYTF

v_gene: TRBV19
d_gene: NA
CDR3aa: CASSISTNQPQHF

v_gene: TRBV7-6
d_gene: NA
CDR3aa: CASSLAWVGSGANVLTF

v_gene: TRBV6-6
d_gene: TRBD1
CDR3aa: CASSEQGPYGYTF

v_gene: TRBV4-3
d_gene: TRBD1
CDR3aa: CASSQGQGSYGYTF

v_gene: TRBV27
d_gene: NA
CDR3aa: CASSPRDIVSGNSPLHF

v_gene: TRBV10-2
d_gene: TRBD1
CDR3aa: CASNPGQGGNQPQHF

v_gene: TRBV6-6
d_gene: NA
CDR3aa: CASLRTGGEKLFF

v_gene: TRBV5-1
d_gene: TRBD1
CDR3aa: CASSPTGAETQYF

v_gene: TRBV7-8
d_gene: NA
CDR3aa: CASSALGRADTEAFF

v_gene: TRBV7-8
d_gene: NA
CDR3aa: CASSKSQGTNYGYTF

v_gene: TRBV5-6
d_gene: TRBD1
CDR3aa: CASSQGQGASTDTQYF

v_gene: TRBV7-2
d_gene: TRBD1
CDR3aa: CASSLAGTGIYEQYF

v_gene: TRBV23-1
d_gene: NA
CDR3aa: CASSQSKSCGSYEQYF

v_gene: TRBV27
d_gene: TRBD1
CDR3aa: CASSRGQGEGRNEQFF

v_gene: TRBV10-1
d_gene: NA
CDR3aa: CASSDGSPGNTIYF

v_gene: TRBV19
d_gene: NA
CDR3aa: CASSILGVHSPLHF

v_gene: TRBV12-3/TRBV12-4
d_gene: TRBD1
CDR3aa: CASSWDSNYGYTF

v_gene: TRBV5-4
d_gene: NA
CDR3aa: CASSYQYTGELFF

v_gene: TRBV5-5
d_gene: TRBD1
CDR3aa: CASSARTGLNSPLHF

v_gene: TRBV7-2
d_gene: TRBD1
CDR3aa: CASSLGDRNQETQYF

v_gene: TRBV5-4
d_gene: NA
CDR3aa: CASSLGHQNTQYF

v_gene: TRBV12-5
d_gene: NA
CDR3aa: CASGLSGGPAPQHF

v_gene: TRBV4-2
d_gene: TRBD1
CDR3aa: CASSQDHRGLGGYTF

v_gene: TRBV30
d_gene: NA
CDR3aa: CAWSVHSYEQYF

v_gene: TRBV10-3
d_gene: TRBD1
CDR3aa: CAITPTGEERVFF

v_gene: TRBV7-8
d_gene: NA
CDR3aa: CASSLSSGQSTDTQYF

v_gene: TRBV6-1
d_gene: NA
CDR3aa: CASSEPQVAGNTIYF

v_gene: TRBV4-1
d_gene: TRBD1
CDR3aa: CASSQQPGQAHPGANVLTF

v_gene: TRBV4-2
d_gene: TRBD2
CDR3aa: CASSPSSGGAEADTQYF

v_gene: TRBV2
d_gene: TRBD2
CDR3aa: CASSDWGAGVSETQYF

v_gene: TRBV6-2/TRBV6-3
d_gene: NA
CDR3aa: CASSTRTVSGYNEQFF

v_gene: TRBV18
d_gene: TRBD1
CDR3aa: CASSPKRQGGNTEAFF

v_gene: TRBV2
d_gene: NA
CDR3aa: CASSFLRDSQETQYF

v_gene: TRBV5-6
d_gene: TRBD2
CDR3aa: CASSPGGTQYF

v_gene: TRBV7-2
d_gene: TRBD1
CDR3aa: CASSLASGQTGRSTIYF

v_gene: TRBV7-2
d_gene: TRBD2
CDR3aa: CASSWHGTSGQREQYF

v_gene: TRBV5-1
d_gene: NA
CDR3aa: CASKLLPGDTGELFF

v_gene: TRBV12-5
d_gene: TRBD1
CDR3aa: CASGLTGQASPWGTEAFF

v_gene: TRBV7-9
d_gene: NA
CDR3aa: CASSPGRGVYQETQYF

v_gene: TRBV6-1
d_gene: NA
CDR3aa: CASSEAGGQGIMAEAFF